The clone carrying this T cell receptor (beta chain) was recorded many times. Its matching antigen is unknown. The germline gives CDR1 SGHAT, CDR2 FQNNGV. Losses at the gene ends were 5 bases for V and 5 bases for J; bases not matched to a gene: 7. The CDR3 covers 15 residues. This sample was included in a study of human T cells and chemical hapten exposure. Study-level information: Patients received weekly diphenylcyclopropenone doses to the scalp throughout the approximately 24-week study. Patients having alopecia areata, totalis or universalis were mostly female.

Study-wide findings and caveats: Positive correlation was observed between PT1 expanded TCR counts and patch test score.

Using its own MiXCR run on the RACE reads, TCRdb lists one record per CDR3 protein. Counted here are tens of thousands of distinct CDR3 sequences, 10% to 15% occurring once; the ten biggest clones make up under 6%. Time point: patch test 3, about 24 weeks after DPC sensitization. Treatment in this sample: therapeutic diphenylcyclopropenone sensitization with weekly scalp DPC. Patch tests were applied only after blood draws. This specimen was whole blood, taken in connection with sensitization to the hapten diphenylcyclopropenone (DPC). V is TRBV11-2 and J is TRBJ2-5; 11 bases are shared with TRBD2. This clonotype was obtained from a woman in her 50s with alopecia areata. Some clones in this sample may be carry-over from other donors' samples. The CDR3: CASSALAGAGETQYF. In DNA form, the CDR3 reads TGTGCCAGCAGCGCACTAGCGGGAGCAGGGGAGACCCAGTACTTC.